The next 8 T cell receptor beta chains were all read from a single sample in a study of monozygotic twins with inflammatory bowel disease. With the 5' RACE reads reprocessed, TCRdb shows one record per CDR3 protein and no DNA. The table counts nearly 450,000 distinct CDR3 sequences; about 2.3% lies in the top ten. Sequencing input: blood. The receptors shown here come from a human donor with ulcerative colitis or Crohn's disease, or a healthy co-twin of an affected twin (not recorded which).

CDR3 in amino acids: CASSPDPGSTYTEAFF. The chain uses TRBV5-5 and TRBJ1-1; TCRdb indicates TRBD1, and absent DNA this call remains unverified. Germline assignment: CDR1 SGHKS and CDR2 YYEKEE (reference sequence). CDR3 length equals 16 residues.

The chain joins TRBV5-1 to TRBJ2-3; TCRdb's D call, TRBD1, is unchecked because there is no DNA. This CDR3 is built from 14 residues. CDR1 is SGHRS and CDR2 is YFSETQ in the germline V gene. This chain's CDR3 is CASSYETGGDTQYF.

This sequence joins TRBV4-1 and TRBJ2-2; TCRdb selects TRBD1, and the lack of DNA leaves this call unchecked. The V gene's germline CDR1 is MGHRA and CDR2 YSYEKL. CDR3 size: 17 residues. CDR3 sequence: CASSRPPATPNTGELFF.

This chain connects TRBV20-1 to TRBJ2-5; TCRdb returns TRBD1, unconfirmable since there is no DNA. Germline V lookup: CDR1 DFQATT, CDR2 SNEGSKA (reference sequence). The CDR3 contains 13 residues. Here the CDR3 reads CGARGQGHETQYF.

The chain combines TRBV20-1 with TRBJ1-5; without DNA, the TCRdb call of TRBD1 cannot be checked. Germline V gene lookup returns CDR1 DFQATT and CDR2 SNEGSKA (reference sequence). This CDR3 has 16 residues. CDR3 sequence: CSARDGQLISNQPQHF.

V gene TRBV5-4 combines with J gene TRBJ1-3. Germline V lookup: CDR1 SGHNT, CDR2 YYREEE (reference sequence). This CDR3 region has 15 residues. CDR3 in amino acids: CASSLSAGIGNTIYF.

This chain joins TRBV20-1 and TRBJ2-7; TCRdb returns TRBD2, unconfirmable since there is no DNA. Germline CDR1 reads DFQATT; CDR2 reads SNEGSKA (reference sequence). The length of the CDR3 is 13 residues. The chain's CDR3 is CSAPTSGGEKQYF.

V and J are TRBV3-1 and TRBJ2-2. Germline lookup yields CDR1 LGHDT and CDR2 YNNKEL (reference sequence). This CDR3 region has 12 residues. CDR3 sequence reads: CASSQDWVELFF.